The T cell receptor beta chain described here comes from a study of T cell responses to AZD1222 COVID-19 vaccine. Study results and caveats: Baseline seropositives among AZD1222 recipients totaled only five to seven. Scientists sampled the repertoires only once the peak T cell response had passed. Donors, mostly white British, included more females; clonal diversity was possibly underestimated.

On this clone itself: Antigen specificity is unknown.

Repertoires were generated with immunoSEQ multiplex PCR, while TCRdb's copy carries only in-frame clones and drops some. The sample has about 54,000 clones, 80% to 90% seen once. The V gene's germline CDR1 is GTSNPN and CDR2 SVGIG (reference sequence). This CDR3 is 12 amino acids long. Trimming stripped 1 base from V and 7 bases from J, with 11 bases between. This chain connects TRBV30 to TRBJ2-7; TRBD1 or TRBD2 may be the D gene (6 bases each). This TCR was recovered from an adult who received the AZD1222 COVID-19 vaccine. The specimen comprised peripheral blood, sampled 28 days after the second AZD1222 dose. This CDR3 is CAWSGGADEQYF. CDR3 bases: TGTGCCTGGAGTGGGGGGGCGGATGAGCAGTACTTC. Full variable domain (missing parts from reference TRBV30 and TRBJ2-7): SQTIHQWPATLVQPVGSPLSLECTVEGTSNPNLYWYRQAAGRGLQLLFYSVGIGQISSEVPQNLSASRPQDRQFILSSKKLLLSDSGFYLCAWSGGADEQYFGPGTRLTVT.